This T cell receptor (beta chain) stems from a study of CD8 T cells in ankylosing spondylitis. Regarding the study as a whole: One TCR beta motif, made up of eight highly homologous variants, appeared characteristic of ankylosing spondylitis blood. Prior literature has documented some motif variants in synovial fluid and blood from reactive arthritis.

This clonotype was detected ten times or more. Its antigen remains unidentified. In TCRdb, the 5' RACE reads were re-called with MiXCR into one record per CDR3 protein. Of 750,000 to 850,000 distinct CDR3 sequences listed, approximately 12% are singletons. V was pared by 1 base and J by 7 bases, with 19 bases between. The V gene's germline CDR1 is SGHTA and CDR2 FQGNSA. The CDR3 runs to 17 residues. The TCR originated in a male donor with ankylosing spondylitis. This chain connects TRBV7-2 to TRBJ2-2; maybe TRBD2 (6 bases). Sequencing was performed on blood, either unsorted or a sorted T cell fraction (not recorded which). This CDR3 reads CASSLGMTSRMGGELFF. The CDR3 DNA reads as TGTGCCAGCAGCTTAGGGATGACTAGTCGAATGGGCGGGGAGCTGTTTTTT.